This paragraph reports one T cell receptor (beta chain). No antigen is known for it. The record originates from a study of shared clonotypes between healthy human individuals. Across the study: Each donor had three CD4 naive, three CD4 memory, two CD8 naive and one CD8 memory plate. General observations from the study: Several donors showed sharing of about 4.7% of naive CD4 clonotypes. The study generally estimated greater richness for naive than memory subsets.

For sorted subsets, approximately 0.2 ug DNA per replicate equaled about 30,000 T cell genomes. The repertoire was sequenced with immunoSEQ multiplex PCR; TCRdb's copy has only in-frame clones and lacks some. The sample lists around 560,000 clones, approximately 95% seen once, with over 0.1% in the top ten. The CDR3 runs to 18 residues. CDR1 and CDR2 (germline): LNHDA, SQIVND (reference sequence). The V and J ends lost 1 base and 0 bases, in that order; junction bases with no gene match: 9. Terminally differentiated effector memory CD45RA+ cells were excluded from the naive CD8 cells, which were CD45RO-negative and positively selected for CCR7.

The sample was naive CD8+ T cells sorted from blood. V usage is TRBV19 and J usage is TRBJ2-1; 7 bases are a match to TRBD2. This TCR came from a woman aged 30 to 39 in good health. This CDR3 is CASSIVRDYPSSYNEQFF. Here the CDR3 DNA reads TGTGCCAGTAGTATAGTCCGGGACTACCCGAGCTCCTACAATGAGCAGTTCTTC.